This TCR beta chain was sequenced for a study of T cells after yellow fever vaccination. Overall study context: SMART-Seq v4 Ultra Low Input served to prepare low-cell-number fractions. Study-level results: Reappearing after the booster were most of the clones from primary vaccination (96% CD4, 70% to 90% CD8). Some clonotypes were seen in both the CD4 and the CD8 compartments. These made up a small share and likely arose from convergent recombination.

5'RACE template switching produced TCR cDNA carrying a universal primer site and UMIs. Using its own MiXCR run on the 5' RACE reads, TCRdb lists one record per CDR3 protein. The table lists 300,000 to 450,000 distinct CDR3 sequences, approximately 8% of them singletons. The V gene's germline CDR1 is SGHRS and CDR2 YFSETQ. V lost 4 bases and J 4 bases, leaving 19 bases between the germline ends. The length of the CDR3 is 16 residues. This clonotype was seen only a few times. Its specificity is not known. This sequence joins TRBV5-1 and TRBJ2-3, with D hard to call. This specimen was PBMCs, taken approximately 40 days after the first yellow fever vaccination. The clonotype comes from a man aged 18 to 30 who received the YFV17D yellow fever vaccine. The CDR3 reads CASSRAFEMVPDTQYF. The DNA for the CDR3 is TGCGCCAGCAGCCGGGCCTTTGAAATGGTACCAGATACGCAGTATTTT.